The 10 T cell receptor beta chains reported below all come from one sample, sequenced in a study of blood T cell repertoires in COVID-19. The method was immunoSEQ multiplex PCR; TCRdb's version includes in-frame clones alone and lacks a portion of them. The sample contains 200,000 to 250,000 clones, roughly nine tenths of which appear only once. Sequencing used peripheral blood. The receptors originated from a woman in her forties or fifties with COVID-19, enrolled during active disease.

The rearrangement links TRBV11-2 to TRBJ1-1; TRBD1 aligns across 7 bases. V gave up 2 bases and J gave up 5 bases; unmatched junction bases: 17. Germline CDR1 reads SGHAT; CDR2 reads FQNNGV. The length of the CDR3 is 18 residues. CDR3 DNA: TGTGCCAGCAGCTTATATGTTCCCAGAGGGGGCATAAGGACTGAAGCTTTCTTT. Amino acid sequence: CASSLYVPRGGIRTEAFF.

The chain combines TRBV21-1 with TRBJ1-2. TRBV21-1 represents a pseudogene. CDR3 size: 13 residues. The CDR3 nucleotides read TGTGCCAGCAGCACCGCACGGGTTAGCGGCTACACCTTC. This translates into CASSTARVSGYTF.

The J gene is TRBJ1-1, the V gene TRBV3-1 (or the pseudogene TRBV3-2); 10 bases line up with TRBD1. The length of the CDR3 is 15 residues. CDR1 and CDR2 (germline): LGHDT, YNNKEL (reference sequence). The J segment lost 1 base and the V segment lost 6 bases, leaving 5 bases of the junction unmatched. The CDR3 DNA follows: TGTGCCAGCAGTAGGGACAGGGGACGGAACACTGAAGCTTTCTTT. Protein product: CASSRDRGRNTEAFF.

The CDR3 region is CASSLDWTGYNGYTF. The DNA for the CDR3 is TGTGCCAGCAGTTTAGACTGGACAGGGTATAATGGCTACACCTTC. The chain employs TRBV27 and TRBJ1-2; 8 nucleotides line up with TRBD1. Per germline, CDR1 MNHEY and CDR2 SMNVEV (reference sequence). The CDR3 is 15 amino acids. Unmatched junction bases numbered 8, after V lost 2 bases and J lost 6 bases.

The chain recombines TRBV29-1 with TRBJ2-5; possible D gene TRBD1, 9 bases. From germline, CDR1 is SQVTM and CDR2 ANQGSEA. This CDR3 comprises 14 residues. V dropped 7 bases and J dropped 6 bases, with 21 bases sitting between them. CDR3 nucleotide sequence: TGCAGCGCAACCGGGGGGGGACAGGGTAAGACCCAGTACTTC. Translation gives CSATGGGQGKTQYF.

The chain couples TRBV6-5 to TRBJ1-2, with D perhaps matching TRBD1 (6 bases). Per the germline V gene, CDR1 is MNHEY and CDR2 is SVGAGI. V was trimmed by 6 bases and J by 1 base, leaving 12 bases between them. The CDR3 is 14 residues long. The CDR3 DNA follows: TGTGCCAGCAGCTTGGACAGCTTTAACTATGGCTACACCTTC. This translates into CASSLDSFNYGYTF.

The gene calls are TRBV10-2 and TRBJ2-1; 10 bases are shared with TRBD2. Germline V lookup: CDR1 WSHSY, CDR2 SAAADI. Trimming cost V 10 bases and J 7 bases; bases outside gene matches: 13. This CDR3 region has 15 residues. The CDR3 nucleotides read TGCGCCACTGCAGCGGGGGGGGCTCCGAGGAATGAGCAGTTCTTC. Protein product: CATAAGGAPRNEQFF.

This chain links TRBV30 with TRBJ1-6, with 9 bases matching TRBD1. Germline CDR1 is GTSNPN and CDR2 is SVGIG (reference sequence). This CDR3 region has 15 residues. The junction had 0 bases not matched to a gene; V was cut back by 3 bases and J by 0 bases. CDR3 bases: TGTGCCTGGAGGACAGGGGGCTCCTATAATTCACCCCTCCACTTT. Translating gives CAWRTGGSYNSPLHF.

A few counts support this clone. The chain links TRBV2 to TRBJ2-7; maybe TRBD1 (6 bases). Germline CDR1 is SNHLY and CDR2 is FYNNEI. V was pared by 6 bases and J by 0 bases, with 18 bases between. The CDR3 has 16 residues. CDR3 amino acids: CASRARMGAGSYEQYV. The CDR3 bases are TGTGCCAGCAGAGCCCGAATGGGGGCAGGCTCCTACGAGCAGTACGTC.

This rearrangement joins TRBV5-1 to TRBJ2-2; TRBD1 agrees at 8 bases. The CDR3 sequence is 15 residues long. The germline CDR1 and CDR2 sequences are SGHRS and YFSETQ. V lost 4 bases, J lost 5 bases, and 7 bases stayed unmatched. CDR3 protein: CASSQGQAGTGELFF. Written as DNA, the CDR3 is TGCGCCAGCAGCCAGGGACAGGCGGGAACCGGGGAGCTGTTTTTT.